This T cell receptor (beta chain) is from a study of blood T cell repertoires in COVID-19. Study in general: The study drew acute and convalescent COVID-19 samples from the United States, Italy and Spain. Sample material is recorded as cDNA or gDNA derived from T cells, B-cell-depleted T cells, or PBMCs.

Original processing notes: Reference gene primers were amplified, and this amplification served to estimate nucleated cell counts. The assay was immunoSEQ multiplex PCR, and TCRdb's table has in-frame clones only and misses some. V and J calls and clone size are as listed in that table; D and trimming were resolved from the DNA. The data show about 120,000 clones, with 82% seen just once and less than 9% held by the top ten. The material sequenced was peripheral blood. The receptor comes from a man aged 70-80 years with active or convalescent COVID-19.

The CDR3 sequence: CASSEQIAGFRYEQYF. The DNA for the CDR3 is TGTGCCAGCAGTGAACAGATAGCGGGGTTTCGGTACGAGCAGTACTTC. The chain links TRBV6-1 to TRBJ2-7, with 8 bases aligning to TRBD2. This CDR3 is 16 amino acids long. CDR1 is MNHNS, CDR2 SASEGT, per germline. With 2 bases clipped from V and 4 bases from J, the junction kept 10 bases outside the gene matches.